This entry is about one T cell receptor beta chain. Its antigen remains unidentified. A second about 6 to 12 cycle PCR used barcoded and J-beta primers. Each cDNA molecule, via a template-switch adaptor with 12 random nucleotides, was tagged. A single record per CDR3 protein comes from TCRdb applying MiXCR to the 5' RACE reads. The sample records 870,000 or so distinct CDR3 sequences, 29% being singletons. Drawn from each donor were approximately 9.5 milliliters of peripheral blood. CDR3 length: 14 residues. After removal of 2 bases from V and 9 bases from J, the junction contained 6 bases not matched to a gene. Germline V lookup: CDR1 DFQATT, CDR2 SNEGSKA (reference sequence). The entry originates in a study of blood T cells in healthy people across ages. General study points: Unsorted PBMC input precluded a conclusive naive versus antigen-experienced comparison.

The genes are TRBV20-1 and TRBJ1-4; 10 bases align to TRBD1. The sample taken for sequencing was blood. The sequence was collected from a woman aged 80 or over in good health. CDR3: CSARPGQGNKKLFF. CDR3 nucleotide sequence: TGCAGTGCTAGACCGGGACAGGGGAATAAAAAACTGTTTTTT.